These T cell receptor beta chains were read from a single sample in a study of blood T cell repertoires in COVID-19. Sequencing was performed with immunoSEQ multiplex PCR; in TCRdb, only in-frame clones are kept and a portion is missing. The table has 250,000 to 350,000 clones, 92% seen once. The material sequenced was PBMCs or T cells enriched from blood (not recorded which). These receptors were obtained from a woman aged 25 to 39 who had recovered from COVID-19. Both conserved end residues are part of each CDR3. The D gene is left open where the match is weak. The size field is filled for only some rows; it gives once, few, many or a size class.

d_call: TRBD2; v_call: TRBV4-1; cdr3_length: 17; clone_size: .; j_call: TRBJ2-3; cdr3_aa: CASSQGILAGEKDTQYF; cdr3_nt: TGCGCCAGCAGCCAAGGGATACTAGCGGGAGAGAAAGATACGCAGTATTTT
d_call: .; v_call: TRBV12-3/TRBV12-4; cdr3_length: 12; clone_size: .; j_call: TRBJ2-5; cdr3_aa: CASSLSGETQYF; cdr3_nt: TGTGCCAGCAGTTTGTCGGGAGAGACCCAGTACTTC
d_call: TRBD1; v_call: TRBV7-2; cdr3_length: 15; clone_size: .; j_call: TRBJ2-5; cdr3_aa: CASSDPTGGKETQYF; cdr3_nt: TGTGCCAGCAGCGACCCGACAGGGGGAAAAGAGACCCAGTACTTC
d_call: TRBD2; v_call: TRBV20-1; cdr3_length: 14; clone_size: .; j_call: TRBJ2-1; cdr3_aa: CSASREGTYNEQFF; cdr3_nt: TGCAGTGCTAGTCGGGAGGGTACCTACAATGAGCAGTTCTTC
d_call: TRBD1; v_call: TRBV18; cdr3_length: 14; clone_size: .; j_call: TRBJ1-2; cdr3_aa: CASSPPTGNYGYTF; cdr3_nt: TGTGCCAGCTCACCACCGACAGGGAACTATGGCTACACCTTC
d_call: TRBD2; v_call: TRBV7-8; cdr3_length: 15; clone_size: .; j_call: TRBJ2-7; cdr3_aa: CASSLGASGTYEQYF; cdr3_nt: TGTGCCAGCAGCTTAGGAGCTAGCGGCACCTACGAGCAGTACTTC
d_call: TRBD2; v_call: TRBV4-1; cdr3_length: 14; clone_size: .; j_call: TRBJ2-2; cdr3_aa: CASSHGLGTGELFF; cdr3_nt: TGCGCCAGCAGCCACGGACTAGGCACCGGGGAGCTGTTTTTT
d_call: .; v_call: TRBV24-1; cdr3_length: 11; clone_size: once; j_call: TRBJ1-2; cdr3_aa: CATSDYRGYTF; cdr3_nt: TGTGCCACCAGTGATTACAGGGGCTACACCTTC
d_call: .; v_call: TRBV24-1; cdr3_length: 11; clone_size: .; j_call: TRBJ2-3; cdr3_aa: CATSKFDTQYF; cdr3_nt: TGTGCCACCTCCAAATTTGATACGCAGTATTTT
d_call: TRBD1; v_call: TRBV27; cdr3_length: 17; clone_size: .; j_call: TRBJ2-1; cdr3_aa: CASSLYVSGTGGIRLFF; cdr3_nt: TGTGCCAGCAGTTTATACGTCTCCGGGACAGGGGGTATAAGGCTGTTCTTC
d_call: .; v_call: TRBV29-1; cdr3_length: 12; clone_size: .; j_call: TRBJ1-2; cdr3_aa: CSVVDTFYGYTF; cdr3_nt: TGCAGCGTCGTGGACACCTTTTATGGCTACACCTTC
d_call: TRBD1; v_call: TRBV30; cdr3_length: 15; clone_size: .; j_call: TRBJ2-2; cdr3_aa: CAWSVRTGGSGELFF; cdr3_nt: TGTGCCTGGAGTGTACGGACAGGGGGGTCCGGGGAGCTGTTTTTT
d_call: .; v_call: TRBV6-5; cdr3_length: 12; clone_size: .; j_call: TRBJ1-1; cdr3_aa: CASIQDSLEAFF; cdr3_nt: TGTGCCAGCATTCAGGACAGCTTAGAAGCTTTCTTT
d_call: .; v_call: TRBV7-9; cdr3_length: 15; clone_size: .; j_call: TRBJ1-1; cdr3_aa: CASSLWSGMNTEAFF; cdr3_nt: TGTGCCAGCAGCTTATGGTCAGGGATGAACACTGAAGCTTTCTTT
d_call: .; v_call: TRBV2; cdr3_length: 13; clone_size: .; j_call: TRBJ1-1; cdr3_aa: CASGEVANTEAFF; cdr3_nt: TGTGCCAGCGGGGAGGTAGCGAACACTGAAGCTTTCTTT
d_call: .; v_call: TRBV9; cdr3_length: 14; clone_size: .; j_call: TRBJ1-2; cdr3_aa: CASSGEGGYYGYTF; cdr3_nt: TGTGCCAGCAGCGGGGAAGGGGGATACTATGGCTACACCTTC
d_call: TRBD1; v_call: TRBV3-1/TRBV3-2; cdr3_length: 15; clone_size: .; j_call: TRBJ1-5; cdr3_aa: CASSPGQPKYQPQHF; cdr3_nt: TGTGCCAGCAGCCCGGGACAGCCCAAATATCAGCCCCAGCATTTT
d_call: TRBD1; v_call: TRBV6-5; cdr3_length: 11; clone_size: .; j_call: TRBJ2-7; cdr3_aa: CATQGVYEQYF; cdr3_nt: TGTGCCACCCAGGGGGTATACGAGCAGTACTTC
d_call: .; v_call: TRBV11-1; cdr3_length: 16; clone_size: once; j_call: TRBJ1-1; cdr3_aa: CASSLYTGGGNTEAFF; cdr3_nt: TGTGCCAGCAGCTTATATACCGGGGGTGGGAACACTGAAGCTTTCTTT
d_call: .; v_call: TRBV28; cdr3_length: 15; clone_size: .; j_call: TRBJ2-1; cdr3_aa: CASSGGATPENEQFF; cdr3_nt: TGTGCCAGCAGCGGTGGGGCAACGCCCGAAAATGAGCAGTTCTTC
d_call: TRBD1; v_call: TRBV28; cdr3_length: 14; clone_size: .; j_call: TRBJ1-4; cdr3_aa: CASRKTGQGEKLFF; cdr3_nt: TGTGCCAGCAGAAAGACAGGGCAGGGGGAAAAACTGTTTTTT
d_call: .; v_call: TRBV2; cdr3_length: 19; clone_size: .; j_call: TRBJ1-6; cdr3_aa: CASSAREPKLSSYNSPLHF; cdr3_nt: TGTGCCAGCAGTGCCCGGGAGCCAAAACTGAGCTCCTATAATTCACCCCTCCACTTT
d_call: .; v_call: TRBV3-1/TRBV3-2; cdr3_length: 15; clone_size: .; j_call: TRBJ2-7; cdr3_aa: CASSPLGTGRDEQYF; cdr3_nt: TGTGCCAGCAGCCCGCTCGGCACAGGGAGGGACGAGCAGTACTTC
d_call: .; v_call: TRBV7-2; cdr3_length: 15; clone_size: .; j_call: TRBJ2-7; cdr3_aa: CASSLQGRGLYEQYF; cdr3_nt: TGTGCCAGCAGCTTACAGGGCAGGGGCCTCTACGAGCAGTACTTC
d_call: .; v_call: TRBV28; cdr3_length: 12; clone_size: .; j_call: TRBJ2-1; cdr3_aa: CASSLPRNEQFF; cdr3_nt: TGTGCCAGCAGTTTACCTCGCAATGAGCAGTTCTTC
d_call: .; v_call: TRBV20-1; cdr3_length: 15; clone_size: .; j_call: TRBJ1-1; cdr3_aa: CSASRRARAGTEAFF; cdr3_nt: TGCAGTGCTAGTCGTCGGGCCAGGGCCGGCACTGAAGCTTTCTTT
d_call: TRBD2; v_call: TRBV11-1; cdr3_length: 14; clone_size: .; j_call: TRBJ2-1; cdr3_aa: CASSKRTRGEEQFF; cdr3_nt: TGTGCCAGCAGCAAGCGGACTCGGGGGGAGGAGCAGTTCTTC
d_call: TRBD2; v_call: TRBV5-1; cdr3_length: 14; clone_size: .; j_call: TRBJ2-1; cdr3_aa: CASSPRSGSNEQFF; cdr3_nt: TGCGCCAGCAGCCCGCGAAGCGGGAGCAATGAGCAGTTCTTC
d_call: TRBD2; v_call: TRBV7-2; cdr3_length: 15; clone_size: few; j_call: TRBJ2-7; cdr3_aa: CASSSRASGSYEQYF; cdr3_nt: TGTGCCAGCAGCTCTAGGGCTAGCGGGAGCTACGAGCAGTACTTC
d_call: TRBD1; v_call: TRBV28; cdr3_length: 14; clone_size: .; j_call: TRBJ1-1; cdr3_aa: CASMDRVMSTEAFF; cdr3_nt: TGTGCCAGCATGGACAGGGTTATGAGCACTGAAGCTTTCTTT
d_call: TRBD1; v_call: TRBV10-3; cdr3_length: 13; clone_size: .; j_call: TRBJ1-1; cdr3_aa: CAIFQQGGTEAFF; cdr3_nt: TGTGCCATCTTCCAACAGGGGGGGACTGAAGCTTTCTTT
d_call: TRBD2; v_call: TRBV10-3; cdr3_length: 15; clone_size: .; j_call: TRBJ2-5; cdr3_aa: CAISESASGWETQYF; cdr3_nt: TGTGCCATCAGTGAGTCGGCTAGCGGGTGGGAGACCCAGTACTTC
d_call: .; v_call: TRBV15; cdr3_length: 16; clone_size: .; j_call: TRBJ2-2; cdr3_aa: CATSRDDFLAFGELFF; cdr3_nt: TGTGCCACCAGCAGAGATGATTTCCTGGCTTTCGGGGAGCTGTTTTTT
d_call: TRBD1; v_call: TRBV7-2; cdr3_length: 18; clone_size: .; j_call: TRBJ2-3; cdr3_aa: CASSFFTRRQGGTDTQYF; cdr3_nt: TGTGCCAGCAGCTTCTTCACTCGGAGACAGGGAGGCACAGATACGCAGTATTTT
d_call: TRBD1; v_call: TRBV18; cdr3_length: 16; clone_size: .; j_call: TRBJ1-2; cdr3_aa: CASSPSRTGGIYGYTF; cdr3_nt: TGTGCCAGCTCACCATCGCGGACAGGGGGCATCTATGGCTACACCTTC
d_call: .; v_call: TRBV7-2; cdr3_length: 15; clone_size: .; j_call: TRBJ1-2; cdr3_aa: CASSSTGAPFYGYTF; cdr3_nt: TGTGCCAGCAGCTCGACAGGAGCCCCCTTCTATGGCTACACCTTC
d_call: .; v_call: TRBV5-4; cdr3_length: 14; clone_size: .; j_call: TRBJ2-1; cdr3_aa: CASSSRTAYNEQFF; cdr3_nt: TGTGCCAGCAGCTCGAGGACTGCTTACAATGAGCAGTTCTTC
d_call: .; v_call: TRBV3-1/TRBV3-2; cdr3_length: 16; clone_size: .; j_call: TRBJ1-1; cdr3_aa: CASSPGGAGISTEAFF; cdr3_nt: TGTGCCAGCAGCCCGGGGGGGGCAGGGATTAGTACTGAAGCTTTCTTT
d_call: TRBD1; v_call: TRBV28; cdr3_length: 17; clone_size: .; j_call: TRBJ1-2; cdr3_aa: CASSLGAGGLSDYGYTF; cdr3_nt: TGTGCCAGCAGTTTAGGGGCAGGGGGCTTGAGTGACTATGGCTACACCTTC
d_call: TRBD1; v_call: TRBV5-1; cdr3_length: 17; clone_size: few; j_call: TRBJ1-6; cdr3_aa: CASRGVAKGQVEGPLHF; cdr3_nt: TGCGCCAGCAGGGGGGTGGCGAAGGGACAGGTGGAAGGACCCCTCCACTTT